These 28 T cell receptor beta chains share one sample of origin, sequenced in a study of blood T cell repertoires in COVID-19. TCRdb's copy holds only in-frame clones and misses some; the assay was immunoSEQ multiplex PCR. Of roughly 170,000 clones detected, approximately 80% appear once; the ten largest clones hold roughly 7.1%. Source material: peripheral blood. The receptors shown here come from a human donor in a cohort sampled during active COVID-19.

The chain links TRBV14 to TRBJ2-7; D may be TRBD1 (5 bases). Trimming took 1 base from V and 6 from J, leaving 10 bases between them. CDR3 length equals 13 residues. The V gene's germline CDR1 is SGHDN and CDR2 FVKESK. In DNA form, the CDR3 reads TGTGCCAGCAGCCAAGGTGTCAGGGCCGAGCAGTACTTC. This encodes CASSQGVRAEQYF.

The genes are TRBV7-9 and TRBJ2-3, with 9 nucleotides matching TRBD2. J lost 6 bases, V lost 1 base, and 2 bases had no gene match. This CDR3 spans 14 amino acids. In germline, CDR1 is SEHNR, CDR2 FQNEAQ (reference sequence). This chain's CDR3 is CASSLVTSGDTQYF. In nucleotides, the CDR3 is TGTGCCAGCAGCTTAGTGACTAGCGGTGATACGCAGTATTTT.

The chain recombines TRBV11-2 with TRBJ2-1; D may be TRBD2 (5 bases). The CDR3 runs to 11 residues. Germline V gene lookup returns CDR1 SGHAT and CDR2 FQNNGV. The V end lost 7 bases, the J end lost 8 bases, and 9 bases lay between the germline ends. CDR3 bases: TGTGCCAGCAACAACGGGGATGAGCAGTTCTTC. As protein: CASNNGDEQFF.

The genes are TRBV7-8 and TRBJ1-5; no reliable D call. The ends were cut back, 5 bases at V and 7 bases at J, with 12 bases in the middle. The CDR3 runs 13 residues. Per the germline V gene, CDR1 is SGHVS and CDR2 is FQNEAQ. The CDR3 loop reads CASSVTQGQPQHF. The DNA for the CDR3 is TGTGCCAGCAGCGTGACTCAAGGACAGCCCCAGCATTTT.

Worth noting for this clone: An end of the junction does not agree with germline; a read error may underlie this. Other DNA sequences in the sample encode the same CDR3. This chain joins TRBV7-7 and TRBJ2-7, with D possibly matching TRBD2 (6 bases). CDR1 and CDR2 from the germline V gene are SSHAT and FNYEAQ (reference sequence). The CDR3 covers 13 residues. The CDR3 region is CASSLGTGYEQYF. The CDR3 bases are TGTGCTAGCAGCTTAGGGACTGGATACGAGCAGTACTTC.

CDR3 DNA: TGTGCCAGCAGCCAAGACCGACAGGGCGGGAATTCACCCCTCCACTTT. It is translated as CASSQDRQGGNSPLHF. This rearrangement joins TRBV3-1 (or the pseudogene TRBV3-2) to TRBJ1-6, with 7 bases identical to TRBD1. CDR3 length: 16 residues. The V and J ends lost 0 bases and 7 bases, in that order; junction bases with no gene match: 6. Germline values: CDR1 LGHDT, CDR2 YNNKEL (reference sequence).

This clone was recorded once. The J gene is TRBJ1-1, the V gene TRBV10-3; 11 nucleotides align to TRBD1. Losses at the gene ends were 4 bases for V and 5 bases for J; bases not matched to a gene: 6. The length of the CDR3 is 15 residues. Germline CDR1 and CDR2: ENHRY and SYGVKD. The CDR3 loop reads CAISGAGTGGTEAFF. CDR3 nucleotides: TGTGCCATCAGTGGGGCCGGGACAGGGGGGACTGAAGCTTTCTTT.

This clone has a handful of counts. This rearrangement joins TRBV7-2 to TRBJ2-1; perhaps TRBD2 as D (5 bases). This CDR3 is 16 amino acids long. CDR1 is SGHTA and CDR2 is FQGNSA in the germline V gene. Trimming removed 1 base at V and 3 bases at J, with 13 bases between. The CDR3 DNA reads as TGTGCCAGCAGCTTAGGGTACGCTGGACTCTACAATGAGCAGTTCTTC. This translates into CASSLGYAGLYNEQFF.

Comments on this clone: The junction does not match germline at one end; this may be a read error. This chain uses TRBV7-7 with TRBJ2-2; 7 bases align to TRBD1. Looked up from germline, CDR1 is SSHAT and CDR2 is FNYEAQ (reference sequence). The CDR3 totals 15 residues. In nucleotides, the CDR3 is TGTGCTAGCAGCCAATTCACAGGGGACACCGGGGAGCTGTTTTTT. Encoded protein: CASSQFTGDTGELFF.

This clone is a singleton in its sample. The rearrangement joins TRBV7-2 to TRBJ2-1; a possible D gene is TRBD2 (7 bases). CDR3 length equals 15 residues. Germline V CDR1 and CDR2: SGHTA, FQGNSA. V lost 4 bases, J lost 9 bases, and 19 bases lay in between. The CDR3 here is CASSSQGGTNGEQFF. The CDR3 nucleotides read TGTGCCAGCAGCTCCCAAGGGGGGACTAACGGTGAGCAGTTCTTC.

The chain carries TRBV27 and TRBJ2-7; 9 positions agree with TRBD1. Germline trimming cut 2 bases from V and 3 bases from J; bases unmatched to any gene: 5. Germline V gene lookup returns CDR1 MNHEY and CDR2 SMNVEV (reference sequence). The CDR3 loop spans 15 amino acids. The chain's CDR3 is CASSLTGQGFYEQYF. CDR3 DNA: TGTGCCAGCAGTTTAACGGGACAGGGATTCTACGAGCAGTACTTC.

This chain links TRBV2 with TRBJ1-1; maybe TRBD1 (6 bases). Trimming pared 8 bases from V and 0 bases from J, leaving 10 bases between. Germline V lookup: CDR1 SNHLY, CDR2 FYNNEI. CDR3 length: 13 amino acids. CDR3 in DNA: TGTGCCAGCTCTTACAGGGTGAACACTGAAGCTTTCTTT. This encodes CASSYRVNTEAFF.

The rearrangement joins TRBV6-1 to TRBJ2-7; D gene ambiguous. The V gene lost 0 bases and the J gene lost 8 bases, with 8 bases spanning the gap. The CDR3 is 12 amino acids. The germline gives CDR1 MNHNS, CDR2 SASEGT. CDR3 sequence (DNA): TGTGCCAGCAGTGAAGCACAGACAAAGCAGTACTTC. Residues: CASSEAQTKQYF.

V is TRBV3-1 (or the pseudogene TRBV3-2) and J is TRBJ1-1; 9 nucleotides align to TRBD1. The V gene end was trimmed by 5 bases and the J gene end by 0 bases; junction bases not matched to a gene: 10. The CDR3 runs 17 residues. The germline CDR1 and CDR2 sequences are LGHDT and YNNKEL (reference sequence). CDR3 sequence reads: CASSMPGQGLMNTEAFF. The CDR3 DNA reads TGTGCCAGCAGCATGCCGGGACAGGGATTAATGAACACTGAAGCTTTCTTT.

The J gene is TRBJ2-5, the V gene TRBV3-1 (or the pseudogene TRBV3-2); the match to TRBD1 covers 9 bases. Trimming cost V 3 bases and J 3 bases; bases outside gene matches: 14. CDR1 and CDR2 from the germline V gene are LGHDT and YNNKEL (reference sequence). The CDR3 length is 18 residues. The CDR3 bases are TGTGCCAGCAGCCATACAAGTCGTAGGGGACAGGGAGAAGAGACCCAGTACTTC. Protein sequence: CASSHTSRRGQGEETQYF.

Written as DNA, the CDR3 is TGTGCCAGCGAAGACGGGGGAGGTGAAGCTTTCTTT. Its translation is CASEDGGGEAFF. The chain is built from TRBV3-1 (or the pseudogene TRBV3-2) and TRBJ1-1, with D possibly TRBD1 on 5 matching bases. This CDR3 region has 12 residues. In germline, CDR1 is LGHDT, CDR2 YNNKEL (reference sequence). V lost 8 bases and J lost 7, with 14 bases in between.

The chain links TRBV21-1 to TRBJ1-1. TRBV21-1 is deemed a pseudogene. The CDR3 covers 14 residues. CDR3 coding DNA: TGTGCCAGCAGCGCCCAGGGAGGCGTCACTGAAGCTTTCTTT. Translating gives CASSAQGGVTEAFF.

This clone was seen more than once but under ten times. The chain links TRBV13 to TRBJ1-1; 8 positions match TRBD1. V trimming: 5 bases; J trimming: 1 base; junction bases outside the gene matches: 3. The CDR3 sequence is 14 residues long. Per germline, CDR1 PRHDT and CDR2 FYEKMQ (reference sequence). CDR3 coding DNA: TGTGCCAGCAGCACGGGACAGGCGAACACTGAAGCTTTCTTT. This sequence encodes CASSTGQANTEAFF.

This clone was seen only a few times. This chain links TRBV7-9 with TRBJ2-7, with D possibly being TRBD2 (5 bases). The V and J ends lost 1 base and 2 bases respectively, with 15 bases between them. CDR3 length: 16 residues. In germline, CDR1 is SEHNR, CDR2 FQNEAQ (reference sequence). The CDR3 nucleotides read TGTGCCAGCAGCTTAGGTGGCCGGGGTAAGCCCTACGAGCAGTACTTC. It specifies CASSLGGRGKPYEQYF.

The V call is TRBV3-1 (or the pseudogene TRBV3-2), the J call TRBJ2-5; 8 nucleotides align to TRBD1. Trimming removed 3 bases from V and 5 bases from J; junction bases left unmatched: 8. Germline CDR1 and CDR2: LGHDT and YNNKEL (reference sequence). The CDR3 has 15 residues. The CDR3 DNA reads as TGTGCCAGCAGCCACAGGACAGGGTTAGGGGAGACCCAGTACTTC. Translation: CASSHRTGLGETQYF.

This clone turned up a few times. The DNA of the CDR3 is TGTGCCAGCAGCTTAGGCCAGGGAAGTCAGCCCCAGCATTTT. It yields the protein CASSLGQGSQPQHF. This chain links TRBV7-9 with TRBJ1-5; D is perhaps TRBD1 (5 bases). Germline loops: CDR1 SEHNR, CDR2 FQNEAQ (reference sequence). With 1 base removed from V and 6 bases from J, the gap between germline ends came to 10 bases. The CDR3 has 14 amino acids.

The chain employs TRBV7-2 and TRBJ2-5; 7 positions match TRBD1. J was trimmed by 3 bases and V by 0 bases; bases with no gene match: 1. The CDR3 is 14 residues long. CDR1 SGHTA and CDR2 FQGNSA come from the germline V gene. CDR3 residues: CASSLATGEETQYF. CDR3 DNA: TGTGCCAGCAGCTTAGCAACAGGGGAAGAGACCCAGTACTTC.

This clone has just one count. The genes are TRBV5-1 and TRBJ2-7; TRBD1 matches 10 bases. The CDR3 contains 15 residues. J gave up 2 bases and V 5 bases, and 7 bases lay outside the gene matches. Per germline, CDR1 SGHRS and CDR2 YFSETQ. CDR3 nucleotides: TGCGCCAGCAGTGTGACAGGGGGCCCGACCTACGAGCAGTACTTC. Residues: CASSVTGGPTYEQYF.

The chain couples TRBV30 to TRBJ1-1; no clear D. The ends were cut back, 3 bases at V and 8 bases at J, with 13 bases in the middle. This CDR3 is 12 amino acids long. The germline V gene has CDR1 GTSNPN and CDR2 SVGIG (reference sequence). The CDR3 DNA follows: TGTGCCTGGAGCGCGGGTTCGCAAGAAGCTTTCTTT. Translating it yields CAWSAGSQEAFF. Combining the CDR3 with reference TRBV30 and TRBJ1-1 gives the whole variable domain SQTIHQWPATLVQPVGSPLSLECTVEGTSNPNLYWYRQAAGRGLQLLFYSVGIGQISSEVPQNLSASRPQDRQFILSSKKLLLSDSGFYLCAWSAGSQEAFFGQGTRLTVV.

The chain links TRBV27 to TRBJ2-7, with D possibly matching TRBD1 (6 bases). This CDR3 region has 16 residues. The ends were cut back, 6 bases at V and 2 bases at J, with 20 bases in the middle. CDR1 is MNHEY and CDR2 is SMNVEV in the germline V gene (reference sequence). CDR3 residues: CASRPSTGTTTYEQYF. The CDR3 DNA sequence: TGTGCCAGCAGACCCTCGACCGGGACAACTACCTACGAGCAGTACTTC.

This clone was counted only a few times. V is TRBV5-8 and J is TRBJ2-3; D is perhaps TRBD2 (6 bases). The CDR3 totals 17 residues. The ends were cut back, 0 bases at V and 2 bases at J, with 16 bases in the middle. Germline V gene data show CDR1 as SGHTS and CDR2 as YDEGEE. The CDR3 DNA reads TGTGCCAGCAGCTTGGGGTTAGTCAGCGGGCACACAGATACGCAGTATTTT. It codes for CASSLGLVSGHTDTQYF. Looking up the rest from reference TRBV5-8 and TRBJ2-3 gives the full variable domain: EAGVTQSPTHLIKTRGQQATLRCSPISGHTSVYWYQQALGLGLQFLLWYDEGEERNRGNFPPRFSGRQFPNYSSELNVNALELEDSALYLCASSLGLVSGHTDTQYFGPGTRLTVL.

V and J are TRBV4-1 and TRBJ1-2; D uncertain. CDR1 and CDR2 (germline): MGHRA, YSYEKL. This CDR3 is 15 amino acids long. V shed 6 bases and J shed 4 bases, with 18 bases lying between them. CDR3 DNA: TGCGCCAGCAGGGTACTAGACGCCGGTAGCTATGGCTACACCTTC. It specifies CASRVLDAGSYGYTF.

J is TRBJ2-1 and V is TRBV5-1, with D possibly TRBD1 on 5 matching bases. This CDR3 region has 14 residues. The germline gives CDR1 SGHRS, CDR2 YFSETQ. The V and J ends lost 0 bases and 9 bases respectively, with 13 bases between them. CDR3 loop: CASSLAQGKGEQFF. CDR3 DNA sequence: TGCGCCAGCAGCTTGGCTCAGGGCAAGGGTGAGCAGTTCTTC.